These 20 T cell receptor beta chains share one sample of origin, sequenced in a study of blood T cell repertoires in COVID-19. Profiling relied on immunoSEQ multiplex PCR, and the TCRdb table lists in-frame clones only, not all of them. The data hold approximately 70,000 clones, with roughly 80% observed a single time. The sequenced material came from peripheral blood. These receptors were collected from a woman at least 80 years old with acute or convalescent COVID-19.

The chain couples TRBV5-1 to TRBJ1-4; 9 nucleotides align to TRBD1. The V gene end was trimmed by 0 bases and the J gene end by 6 bases; junction bases not matched to a gene: 6. This CDR3 spans 16 amino acids. The germline V gene has CDR1 SGHRS and CDR2 YFSETQ. The CDR3 loop reads CASSLGAGTGYEKLFF. Here the CDR3 DNA reads TGCGCCAGCAGCTTGGGGGCCGGGACAGGGTATGAAAAACTGTTTTTT.

V usage is TRBV7-2 and J usage is TRBJ1-1; 8 nucleotides line up with TRBD1. The length of the CDR3 is 13 residues. Germline assignment: CDR1 SGHTA and CDR2 FQGNSA. V trimming: 8 bases; J trimming: 1 base; junction bases outside the gene matches: 3. CDR3 amino acids: CASVDRGNTEAFF. Written as DNA, the CDR3 is TGTGCCAGCGTCGACAGGGGGAACACTGAAGCTTTCTTT.

This clone was picked up one time. CDR3 region: CASSENGTPSYEQYF. In DNA, the CDR3 is TGTGCCAGCAGTGAAAACGGGACACCTTCCTACGAGCAGTACTTC. The chain joins TRBV6-1 to TRBJ2-7; maybe TRBD1 (6 bases). CDR1 is MNHNS and CDR2 is SASEGT in the germline V gene. Deletions cut 2 bases from V and 1 base from J, with 12 bases between. This CDR3 is 15 amino acids long.

The chain joins TRBV19 to TRBJ2-7; D remains unclear. The CDR3 extends over 13 amino acids. Germline CDR1 reads LNHDA; CDR2 reads SQIVND (reference sequence). V lost 3 bases and J lost 2, with 8 bases in between. The CDR3 nucleotides read TGTGCCAGTAGTATCGACAACACCTACGAGCAGTACTTC. Its protein product is CASSIDNTYEQYF. The full variable domain, in which reference TRBV19 and TRBJ2-7 provide the parts outside the CDR3, is DGGITQSPKYLFRKEGQNVTLSCEQNLNHDAMYWYRQDPGQGLRLIYYSQIVNDFQKGDIAEGYSVSREKKESFPLTVTSAQKNPTAFYLCASSIDNTYEQYFGPGTRLTVT.

The chain employs TRBV30 and TRBJ1-4, with 8 bases matching TRBD1. CDR3 length: 14 amino acids. V lost 3 bases and J lost 4; bases outside the gene matches: 4. The germline CDR1 and CDR2 sequences are GTSNPN and SVGIG (reference sequence). The CDR3 reads CAWRGGQDNEKLFF. The CDR3 nucleotides are TGTGCCTGGAGAGGGGGACAGGATAATGAAAAACTGTTTTTT.

The V call is TRBV11-3, the J call TRBJ2-7, with TRBD1 matching 10 bases. Trimming cost V 4 bases and J 6 bases; bases outside gene matches: 3. This CDR3 is 13 amino acids long. From germline, CDR1 is SGHNT and CDR2 YENEEA. Written as DNA, the CDR3 is TGTGCCAGCAGCTCCGGGACAGGGGTCGAGCAGTACTTC. This codes for CASSSGTGVEQYF.

The CDR3 protein is CASRPGLWTDTQYF. The CDR3 bases are TGTGCCAGCCGACCGGGACTATGGACAGATACGCAGTATTTT. The chain couples TRBV2 to TRBJ2-3; 7 nucleotides line up with TRBD2. Germline CDR1 and CDR2: SNHLY and FYNNEI. Unmatched junction bases numbered 8, after V lost 8 bases and J lost 3 bases. The CDR3 spans 14 residues. The variable domain in full, with the rest retrieved from reference TRBV2 and TRBJ2-3, is EPEVTQTPSHQVTQMGQEVILRCVPISNHLYFYWYRQILGQKVEFLVSFYNNEISEKSEIFDDQFSVERPDGSNFTLKIRSTKLEDSAMYFCASRPGLWTDTQYFGPGTRLTVL.

The table lists this clone with a count of one. The gene calls are TRBV29-1 and TRBJ1-1, with 9 bases aligning to TRBD1. Germline CDR1 is SQVTM and CDR2 is ANQGSEA. V dropped 3 bases and J dropped 11; count of bases not matched to a gene: 10. The CDR3 is 13 residues long. The CDR3 sequence is CSVDSGQGTEAFF. The CDR3 DNA reads as TGCAGCGTTGATTCGGGACAGGGTACCGAGGCTTTCTTT.

This sequence joins TRBV5-4 and TRBJ2-7, with a possible D match to TRBD1 (5 bases). The germline V gene encodes CDR1 SGHNT and CDR2 YYREEE (reference sequence). The V gene lost 0 bases and the J gene lost 4 bases, with 5 bases spanning the gap. The CDR3 covers 12 residues. CDR3 nucleotide sequence: TGTGCCAGCAGCTTGGAGGGGTACGAGCAGTACTTC. It translates to CASSLEGYEQYF.

The chain couples TRBV5-4 to TRBJ1-2, with a possible D match to TRBD1 (5 bases). V lost 1 base, J lost 4 bases, and 14 bases lay in between. Per germline, CDR1 SGHNT and CDR2 YYREEE (reference sequence). The CDR3 runs to 15 residues. The CDR3 region is CASSLPRGSAYGYTF. Here the CDR3 DNA reads TGTGCCAGCAGCTTGCCCCGGGGGTCGGCCTATGGCTACACCTTC.

This chain links TRBV20-1 with TRBJ1-1, with 7 bases aligning to TRBD1. The CDR3 contains 14 residues. V was clipped by 3 bases and J by 6 bases; unmatched bases: 10. Germline CDR1 reads DFQATT; CDR2 reads SNEGSKA (reference sequence). CDR3 DNA: TGCAGTGCTAGTAAGGGGGCTGGCGGTGCTGAAGCTTTCTTT. This translates into CSASKGAGGAEAFF.

This clone was found a few times. This chain connects TRBV5-4 to TRBJ1-6; D remains unclear. Germline-derived CDR1 and CDR2 are SGHNT and YYREEE (reference sequence). V was trimmed by 0 bases and J by 10 bases, leaving 5 bases between them. This CDR3 region has 12 residues. The CDR3 sequence: CASSLVGSPLHF. CDR3 nucleotide sequence: TGTGCCAGCAGCTTGGTGGGCTCACCCCTCCACTTT.

This clone was observed once. The rearrangement joins TRBV11-2 to TRBJ1-2, with D possibly being TRBD1 (5 bases). The CDR3 spans 14 residues. Germline V gene data show CDR1 as SGHAT and CDR2 as FQNNGV. The V and J ends lost 6 bases and 6 bases respectively, with 17 bases between them. The CDR3 DNA reads as TGTGCCAGCAGAACCACCGGGACTGCGGATGGCTACACCTTC. Protein product: CASRTTGTADGYTF.

J is TRBJ2-2 and V is TRBV5-1; D might be TRBD2 (5 bases). There are 15 residues in the CDR3. Trimming pared 3 bases from V and 7 bases from J, leaving 16 bases between. Germline CDR1 SGHRS, CDR2 YFSETQ. The CDR3 spells CASSWAGQPGGELFF. CDR3 in DNA: TGCGCCAGCAGCTGGGCGGGCCAACCAGGCGGGGAGCTGTTTTTT. Complete variable domain (other parts from reference TRBV5-1 and TRBJ2-2): KAGVTQTPRYLIKTRGQQVTLSCSPISGHRSVSWYQQTPGQGLQFLFEYFSETQRNKGNFPGRFSGRQFSNSRSEMNVSTLELGDSALYLCASSWAGQPGGELFFGEGSRLTVL.

A single count supports this clone. The chain couples TRBV19 to TRBJ1-2; D call uncertain. This CDR3 has 14 residues. Germline CDR1 reads LNHDA; CDR2 reads SQIVND (reference sequence). V dropped 7 bases and J dropped 3 bases, with 15 bases sitting between them. As DNA, the CDR3 is TGTGCCAGTAAAATTGGATGGGAGGACTATGGCTACACCTTC. Encoded protein: CASKIGWEDYGYTF.

The chain links TRBV27 to TRBJ2-7, with 7 bases fitting TRBD1. Germline trimming cut 3 bases from V and 3 bases from J; bases unmatched to any gene: 5. CDR1 is MNHEY and CDR2 is SMNVEV in the germline V gene (reference sequence). There are 14 residues in the CDR3. The CDR3 coding sequence is TGTGCCAGCAGTTTTAAGGGGGCCTACTACGAGCAGTACTTC. It is translated as CASSFKGAYYEQYF.

V and J are TRBV30 and TRBJ2-3, with 11 bases lining up with TRBD2. The CDR3 length is 15 residues. Germline V gives CDR1 GTSNPN, CDR2 SVGIG (reference sequence). The CDR3 spells CAAGLAGGMTDTQYF. The DNA for the CDR3 is TGTGCTGCCGGGTTAGCGGGGGGGATGACAGATACGCAGTATTTT.

This clone was picked up a small number of times. The CDR3 DNA sequence: TGTGCCAGTATCGCCGACAGGGTGGGCGGCTACACCTTC. Translation gives CASIADRVGGYTF. This rearrangement joins TRBV2 to TRBJ1-2, with TRBD1 matching over 7 bases. With 9 bases clipped from V and 8 bases from J, the junction kept 12 bases outside the gene matches. In germline, CDR1 is SNHLY, CDR2 FYNNEI. The CDR3 extends over 13 amino acids.

This chain links TRBV5-6 with TRBJ1-5, with a tentative D call TRBD1 (6 bases). The CDR3 covers 14 residues. Germline CDR1 is SGHDT and CDR2 is YYEEEE. Trimming shortened V by 2 bases and J by 2 bases, and 8 bases separated the two germline ends. The CDR3 sequence: CASSLYRGNQPQHF. The CDR3 DNA follows: TGTGCCAGCAGCTTATACAGGGGCAATCAGCCCCAGCATTTT. Full variable domain (rest looked up from reference TRBV5-6 and TRBJ1-5): DAGVTQSPTHLIKTRGQQVTLRCSPKSGHDTVSWYQQALGQGPQFIFQYYEEEERQRGNFPDRFSGHQFPNYSSELNVNALLLGDSALYLCASSLYRGNQPQHFGDGTRLSIL.

The V call is TRBV2, the J call TRBJ2-3, with D tentatively TRBD1 (7 bases). CDR1 and CDR2 from the germline V gene are SNHLY and FYNNEI. The CDR3 loop spans 13 amino acids. V gave up 3 bases and J gave up 7 bases, with 11 bases separating them. The CDR3 loop reads CASSEAGGNTQYF. The CDR3 nucleotides read TGTGCCAGCAGTGAGGCAGGGGGGAATACGCAGTATTTT.